A single sample gave rise to the 13 T cell receptor beta chains below, sequenced in a study of T cells after yellow fever vaccination. TCRdb redid the calling of the 5' RACE reads with MiXCR, one entry per CDR3 protein. In the table there are 50,000 to 75,000 distinct CDR3 sequences, more than 5.5% of which are singletons. Here the sequenced sample was CD8+ T cells sorted from PBMCs, taken on the day of the first yellow fever vaccination. All receptors derive from a man between 18 and 29 years old who received the YFV17D yellow fever vaccine.

This clonotype was seen a few times. This chain joins TRBV19 and TRBJ1-1; D uncertain. The germline CDR1 and CDR2 sequences are LNHDA and SQIVND (reference sequence). This CDR3 is built from 14 residues. V was clipped by 2 bases and J by 0 bases, with 7 bases between them. CDR3 sequence reads: CASSIRQVNTEAFF. The CDR3 bases are TGTGCCAGTAGTATACGGCAGGTGAACACTGAAGCTTTCTTT.

A few counts support this clonotype. V usage is TRBV7-2 and J usage is TRBJ2-7; D is uncertain. Germline V gene lookup returns CDR1 SGHTA and CDR2 FQGNSA. The ends were cut back, 5 bases at V and 2 bases at J, with 4 bases in the middle. This CDR3 region has 11 residues. CDR3 residues: CASSKAYEQYF. The DNA for the CDR3 is TGTGCCAGCAGCAAAGCCTACGAGCAGTACTTC.

This clonotype was picked up a small number of times. As DNA, the CDR3 is TGTGCCAGCAGCTACCTCGGGACAGGGGACGAGCAGTACGTC. This translates into CASSYLGTGDEQYV. This chain uses TRBV7-8 with TRBJ2-7; 10 positions agree with TRBD1. The V segment lost 4 bases and the J segment 5 bases; nucleotides outside the gene matches: 5. The germline gives CDR1 SGHVS, CDR2 FQNEAQ. This CDR3 comprises 14 residues.

This sequence joins TRBV7-2 and TRBJ2-7; tentatively, D is TRBD1 (5 bases). Trimming shortened V by 5 bases and J by 6 bases, and 17 bases separated the two germline ends. Germline CDR1 SGHTA, CDR2 FQGNSA. There are 14 residues in the CDR3. The CDR3 DNA reads TGTGCCAGCAGCCTACAGGATACCTATCGCGAGCAGTACTTC. Translating it yields CASSLQDTYREQYF. Using reference TRBV7-2 and TRBJ2-7 for the parts outside the CDR3, the full variable domain is GAGVSQSPSNKVTEKGKDVELRCDPISGHTALYWYRQSLGQGLEFLIYFQGNSAPDKSGLPSDRFSAERTGGSVSTLTIQRTQQEDSAVYLCASSLQDTYREQYFGPGTRLTVT.

This clonotype has ten or more counts. The chain uses TRBV7-8 and TRBJ2-7; D call uncertain. Germline V gives CDR1 SGHVS, CDR2 FQNEAQ. The CDR3 extends over 13 amino acids. The V and J ends lost 7 bases and 1 base respectively, with 11 bases between them. The CDR3 nucleotides read TGTGCCAGCACCGCTTTGCATTCCTACGAGCAGTACTTC. Protein: CASTALHSYEQYF.

The sample holds a few counts of this clonotype. V is TRBV19 and J is TRBJ2-3; a possible D gene is TRBD2 (6 bases). Between the trimmed V and J ends, which lost 3 bases and 7 bases, there was a span of 11 bases. Germline loops: CDR1 LNHDA, CDR2 SQIVND (reference sequence). The CDR3 runs to 13 residues. For the CDR3, the DNA is TGTGCCAGTAGTATGGTACTAGCAAATACGCAGTATTTT. Encoded protein: CASSMVLANTQYF.

The chain couples TRBV4-1 to TRBJ2-1; no clear D gene. V shed 1 base and J shed 6 bases, with 7 bases lying between them. Per the germline V gene, CDR1 is MGHRA and CDR2 is YSYEKL. The CDR3 is 13 amino acids. CDR3 nucleotides: TGCGCCAGCAGCCAAGGATATAGCAATGAGCAGTTCTTC. Protein product: CASSQGYSNEQFF.

This clonotype was seen ten or more times. V is TRBV4-1 and J is TRBJ2-2, with D perhaps matching TRBD1 (6 bases). CDR1 is MGHRA, CDR2 YSYEKL, per germline. V gave up 0 bases and J gave up 3 bases, with 11 bases separating them. The CDR3 totals 16 residues. The CDR3 DNA sequence: TGCGCCAGCAGCCAAGAACAGGGAAGGTACACCGGGGAGCTGTTTTTT. It specifies CASSQEQGRYTGELFF.

This clonotype was observed at least ten times. CDR3 residues: CASSLVGTDDLRGQYF. Here the CDR3 DNA reads TGTGCCAGCAGCTTAGTGGGGACGGACGATCTACGAGGGCAGTACTTC. The chain recombines TRBV7-6 with TRBJ2-7, with D perhaps being TRBD1 or TRBD2 (5 bases each). Germline CDR1 and CDR2: SGHVS and FNYEAQ. The CDR3 consists of 16 residues. Trimming removed 1 base at V and 9 bases at J, with 22 bases between.

This clonotype was counted a few times. V gene TRBV20-1 combines with J gene TRBJ1-2; D gene ambiguous. Deletions cut 5 bases from V and 7 bases from J, with 11 bases between. The CDR3 contains 11 residues. Per the germline V gene, CDR1 is DFQATT and CDR2 is SNEGSKA (reference sequence). The CDR3 nucleotides read TGCAGTGCTGAAAATACCATTGGCTACACCTTC. Protein: CSAENTIGYTF.

On this clonotype: A single base separates this from a much larger clone, so it may be a read error. V is TRBV4-3 and J is TRBJ1-3; unclear D gene. The CDR3 sequence is 15 residues long. V shed 1 base and J shed 8 bases, with 15 bases lying between them. Germline V gene sequence: CDR1 LGHNA, CDR2 YSLEER. CDR3 in amino acids: CASSQGGWTVDTIYF. Written as DNA, the CDR3 is TGCGCCAGCAGCCAAGGCGGTTGGACGGTGGACACCATATATTTT.

This rearrangement joins TRBV3-1 to TRBJ2-7; 7 bases align to TRBD2. The V gene end was trimmed by 3 bases and the J gene end by 3 bases; junction bases not matched to a gene: 8. Germline-derived CDR1 and CDR2 are LGHDT and YNNKEL (reference sequence). This CDR3 comprises 15 residues. The DNA of the CDR3 is TGTGCCAGCAGCCACAACCCCGGGACTAACTACGAGCAGTACTTC. Translated: CASSHNPGTNYEQYF.

This chain links TRBV11-2 with TRBJ2-5; possible D gene TRBD2, 6 bases. The CDR3 length is 15 residues. Germline V gives CDR1 SGHAT, CDR2 FQNNGV. The V gene lost 6 bases and the J gene lost 5 bases, with 19 bases spanning the gap. In nucleotides, the CDR3 is TGTGCCAGCAGGTCGGAAGGGGAGGATAGGGAGACCCAGTACTTC. Its translation is CASRSEGEDRETQYF.